This T cell receptor (beta chain) was profiled in a study of cytomegalovirus exposure and HLA in healthy donors. General study results and limits: A classifier reportedly called cytomegalovirus status with high sensitivity and specificity. Generally TCR sequences proved uncommon, though certain public TCRs appeared in numerous donors.

Method: immunoSEQ multiplex PCR; TCRdb's copy keeps in-frame clones and lacks some. There are about 190,000 clones in the sample; approximately 85% occur only once, and about 1.5% lies in the top ten. With 2 bases removed from V and 9 bases from J, the gap between germline ends came to 19 bases. The CDR3 runs 15 residues. The V gene's germline CDR1 is SGDLS and CDR2 YYNGEE. With regard to this clone: Its antigen is not identified.

What was sequenced was PBMCs. This chain uses TRBV9 with TRBJ2-3; D is undetermined. This TCR was sampled from a woman aged 18-30 years in good health and CMV-seronegative. The CDR3 nucleotides read TGTGCCAGCAGCGTCGGCGGCATGGCAAGAACCACGCAGTATTTT. It encodes CASSVGGMARTTQYF.